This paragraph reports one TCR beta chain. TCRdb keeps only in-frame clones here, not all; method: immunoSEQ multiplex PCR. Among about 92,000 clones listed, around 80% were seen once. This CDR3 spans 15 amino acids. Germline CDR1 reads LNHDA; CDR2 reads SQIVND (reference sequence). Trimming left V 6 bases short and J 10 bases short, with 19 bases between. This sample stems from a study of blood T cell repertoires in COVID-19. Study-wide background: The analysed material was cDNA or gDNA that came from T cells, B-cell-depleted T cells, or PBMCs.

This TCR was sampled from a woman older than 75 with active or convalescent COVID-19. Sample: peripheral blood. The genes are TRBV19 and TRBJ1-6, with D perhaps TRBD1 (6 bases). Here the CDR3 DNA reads TGTGCCAGTAGCGAACAGGGAGCGGGAGGATCACCCCTCCACTTT. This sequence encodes CASSEQGAGGSPLHF.